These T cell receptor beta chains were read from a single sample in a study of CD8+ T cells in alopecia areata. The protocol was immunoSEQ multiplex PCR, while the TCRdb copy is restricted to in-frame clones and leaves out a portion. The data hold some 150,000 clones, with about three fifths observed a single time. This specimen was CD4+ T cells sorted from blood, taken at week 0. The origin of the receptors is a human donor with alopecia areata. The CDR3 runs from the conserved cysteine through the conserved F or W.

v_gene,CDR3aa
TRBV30,CAWSTNINQPQHF
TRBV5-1,CASSLGAGTQETQYF
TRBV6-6,CASRQGARPGAAFF
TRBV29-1,CSVVPGLAKNIQYF
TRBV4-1,CASSHLGLATDTQYF
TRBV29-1,CSVVGPGLNTEAFF
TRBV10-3,CAISGVTNGEQYF
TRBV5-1,CASSLLGSTTSDTQYF
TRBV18,CASSPPNLGQEYTF
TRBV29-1,CSVAQDRGHYGYTF
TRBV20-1,CSAPGNTEAFF
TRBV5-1,CASSLEGTRIEEQYF
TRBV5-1,CASSLGKETQYF
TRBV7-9,CASGPGTGSNSPLHF
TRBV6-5,CASSSIIRDRGHEQYF
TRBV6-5,CASSPDPGRQETQYF
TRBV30,CAWNGPATADTQYF
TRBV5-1,CASSRSPGQGNEQFF
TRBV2,CASSAWGGGYGYTF
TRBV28,CASSPIRQSNSNQPQHF
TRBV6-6,CAARDSYNEQFF
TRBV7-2,CASSSLAGRIGEQFF
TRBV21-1,CASSKNGPTVEETQYF
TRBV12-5,CASAGGTDTQYF
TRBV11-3,CASRGGPTGELFF
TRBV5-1,CASSSGLSSYNEQFF
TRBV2,CASVRVRDTEAFF
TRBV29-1,CSVTIPGGYTEAFF
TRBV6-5,CASSYRGAGPEAFF
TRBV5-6,CASSLLSQGEETQYF
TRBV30,CAWSWTRSGANVLTF
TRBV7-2,CASSLGPVRSYEQYF